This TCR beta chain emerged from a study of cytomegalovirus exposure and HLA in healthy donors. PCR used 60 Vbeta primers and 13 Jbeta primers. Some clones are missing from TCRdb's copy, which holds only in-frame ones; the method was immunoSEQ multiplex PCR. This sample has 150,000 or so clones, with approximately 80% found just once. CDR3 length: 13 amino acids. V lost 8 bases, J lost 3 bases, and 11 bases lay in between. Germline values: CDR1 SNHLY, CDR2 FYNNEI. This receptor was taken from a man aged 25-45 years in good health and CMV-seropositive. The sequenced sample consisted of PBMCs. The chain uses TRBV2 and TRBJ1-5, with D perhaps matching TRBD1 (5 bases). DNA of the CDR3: TGTGCCAGCGCTGACAGCTACAATCAGCCCCAGCATTTT. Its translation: CASADSYNQPQHF.